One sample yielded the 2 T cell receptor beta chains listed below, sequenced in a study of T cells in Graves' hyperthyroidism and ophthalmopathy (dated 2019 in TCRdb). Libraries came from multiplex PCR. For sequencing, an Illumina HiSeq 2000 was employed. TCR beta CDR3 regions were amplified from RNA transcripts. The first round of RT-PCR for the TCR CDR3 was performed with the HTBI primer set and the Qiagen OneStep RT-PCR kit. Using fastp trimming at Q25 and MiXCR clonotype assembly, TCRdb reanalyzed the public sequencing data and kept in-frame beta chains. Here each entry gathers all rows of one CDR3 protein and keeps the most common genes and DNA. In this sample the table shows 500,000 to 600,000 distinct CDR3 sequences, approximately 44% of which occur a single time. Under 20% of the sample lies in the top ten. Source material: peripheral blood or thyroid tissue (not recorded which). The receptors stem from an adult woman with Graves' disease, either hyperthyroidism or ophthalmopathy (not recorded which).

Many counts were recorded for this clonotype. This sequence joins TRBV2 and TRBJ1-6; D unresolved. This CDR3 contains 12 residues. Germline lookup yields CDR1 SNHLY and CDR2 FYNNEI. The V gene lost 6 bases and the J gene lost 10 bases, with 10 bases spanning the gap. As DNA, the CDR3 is TGTGCCAGCAGGCATGGTCAGTCACCCCTCCACTTT. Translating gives CASRHGQSPLHF.

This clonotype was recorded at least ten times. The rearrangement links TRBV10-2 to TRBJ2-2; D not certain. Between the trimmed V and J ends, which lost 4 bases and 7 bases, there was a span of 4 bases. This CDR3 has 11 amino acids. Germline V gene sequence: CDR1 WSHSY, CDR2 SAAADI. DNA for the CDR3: TGCGCCAGCAGTGGAAACGGGGAGCTGTTTTTT. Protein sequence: CASSGNGELFF.